What follows are 4 T cell receptor beta chains derived from one specimen sequenced in a study of response to subunit inactivated influenza vaccine. TCRdb reprocessed the RT-PCR reads with MiXCR, giving one entry per CDR3 protein. The sample holds about 540,000 distinct CDR3 sequences, 20% to 25% seen once. The sample also formed part of further work on T cells expressing NK-cell markers. That publication notes: Generation of TCR beta cDNA was performed by 5'RACE template switching incorporating UMIs.

Specimen: CD4+ T cells sorted from PBMCs, collected roughly 12 days after vaccination. Receptors were obtained from a middle-aged man who received an inactivated influenza vaccine.

This clonotype came up a few times. The rearrangement joins TRBV12-3 or TRBV12-4 to TRBJ1-5, with 7 nucleotides matching TRBD1. The junction had 4 bases not matched to a gene; V was cut back by 3 bases and J by 5 bases. The length of the CDR3 is 14 residues. CDR3 loop: CASSFLGGDQPQHF. The CDR3 DNA is TGTGCCAGCAGTTTCTTAGGGGGCGATCAGCCCCAGCATTTT.

This clonotype was observed a few times. The chain carries TRBV20-1 and TRBJ2-3; TRBD2 agrees at 7 bases. J gave up 2 bases and V 3 bases, and 8 bases lay outside the gene matches. Germline CDR1 reads DFQATT; CDR2 reads SNEGSKA (reference sequence). The CDR3 is 15 amino acids. The CDR3 region is CSARGGRANTDTQYF. CDR3 DNA: TGCAGTGCTAGGGGTGGGAGGGCAAACACAGATACGCAGTATTTT.

This chain links TRBV28 with TRBJ1-6; D gene unclear. The germline V and J ends were trimmed by 10 bases and 4 bases, with 11 bases remaining between them. The germline CDR1 and CDR2 sequences are MDHEN and SYDVKM. The length of the CDR3 is 13 residues. CDR3 amino acids: CATTGVYNSPLHF. In DNA, the CDR3 is TGTGCCACCACGGGAGTTTATAATTCACCCCTCCACTTT.

This clonotype appeared a few times. The V call is TRBV25-1, the J call TRBJ1-2; D call uncertain. Trimming cost V 5 bases and J 4 bases, with 11 bases left between them. Germline V CDR1 and CDR2: MGHDK, SYGVNS. The CDR3 runs 13 residues. The CDR3 DNA follows: TGTGCCAGCAGTAAAGAGACGATCTATGGCTACACCTTC. It encodes CASSKETIYGYTF.